A single sample is the source of the 12 T cell receptor beta chains below, sequenced in a study of CD8 T cells in ankylosing spondylitis. TCRdb called the 5' RACE reads again in MiXCR, with one record for every CDR3 protein. The sample lists over 100,000 distinct CDR3 sequences, 7% occurring once. What was sequenced was blood, either unsorted or a sorted T cell fraction (not recorded which). The source of these receptors is a male donor with ankylosing spondylitis or in good health (not recorded which).

At least ten counts were recorded for this clonotype. The V call is TRBV7-2, the J call TRBJ1-1, with 7 positions matching TRBD1. The CDR3 is made up of 17 amino acids. After removal of 1 base from V and 1 base from J, the junction contained 9 bases not matched to a gene. Germline V lookup: CDR1 SGHTA, CDR2 FQGNSA. This CDR3 reads CASSLGRGYATNTEAFF. In DNA form, the CDR3 reads TGTGCCAGCAGCTTAGGCAGGGGGTACGCAACGAACACTGAAGCTTTCTTT.

This clonotype was seen repeatedly, ten times or more. The CDR3 nucleotides read TGTGCCAGCAGCCCCAGACAGGGTGGATACAATGAGCAGTTCTTC. Translated, it gives CASSPRQGGYNEQFF. The gene calls are TRBV7-2 and TRBJ2-1; 7 positions match TRBD1. The length of the CDR3 is 15 residues. The junction had 8 bases not matched to a gene; V was cut back by 5 bases and J by 4 bases. The germline gives CDR1 SGHTA, CDR2 FQGNSA.

This clonotype occurred a few times. The chain recombines TRBV20-1 with TRBJ2-4, with D perhaps assigned TRBD1 or TRBD2 (6 bases each). Germline assignment: CDR1 DFQATT and CDR2 SNEGSKA (reference sequence). Trimming removed 0 bases at V and 9 bases at J, with 24 bases between. This CDR3 region has 17 residues. CDR3 coding DNA: TGCAGTGCTAGAGAAGGAGGGGGAGGAAGCTCGTTGGTCATTCAGTACTTC. Protein: CSAREGGGGSSLVIQYF.

This rearrangement joins TRBV2 to TRBJ2-2, with 7 bases matching TRBD1. The CDR3 loop spans 15 amino acids. The ends lost 6 bases at V and 3 bases at J; junction bases unmatched: 7. In germline, CDR1 is SNHLY, CDR2 FYNNEI. The CDR3 coding sequence is TGTGCCAGCAGGACCAGGGGGTCGGACACCGGGGAGCTGTTTTTT. Residues: CASRTRGSDTGELFF.

This clonotype has ten or more counts. The chain links TRBV20-1 to TRBJ1-5; D might be TRBD1 (5 bases). The CDR3 contains 15 residues. Per germline, CDR1 DFQATT and CDR2 SNEGSKA (reference sequence). Trimming removed 4 bases from V and 4 bases from J, with 17 bases in between. The CDR3 is CSAKSQGTLNQPQHF. CDR3 in DNA: TGCAGTGCTAAATCGCAGGGTACCTTAAATCAGCCCCAGCATTTT.

This clonotype was seen at least ten times. The chain is built from TRBV7-2 and TRBJ2-1; D unresolved. Germline CDR1 SGHTA, CDR2 FQGNSA. This CDR3 has 13 amino acids. Trimming removed 3 bases from V and 7 bases from J, with 10 bases in between. The CDR3 DNA sequence: TGTGCCAGCAGCTTTTACGCAGGAAATGAGCAGTTCTTC. Its protein is CASSFYAGNEQFF.

This clonotype was counted at least ten times. The chain carries TRBV6-1 and TRBJ2-2, with TRBD1 matching over 8 bases. Losses at the gene ends were 4 bases for V and 3 bases for J; bases not matched to a gene: 1. The CDR3 runs 14 residues. The germline V gene has CDR1 MNHNS and CDR2 SASEGT. The CDR3 loop reads CASSGTGHTGELFF. The CDR3 nucleotides read TGTGCCAGCAGTGGGACAGGGCACACCGGGGAGCTGTTTTTT.

Many counts were recorded for this clonotype. V is TRBV7-6 and J is TRBJ2-7; possibly TRBD2 for D (7 bases). The CDR3 is 16 residues long. The V and J ends lost 0 bases and 2 bases respectively, with 14 bases between them. From germline, CDR1 is SGHVS and CDR2 FNYEAQ. This CDR3 reads CASSLASGGVPYEQYF. CDR3 coding DNA: TGTGCCAGCAGCTTAGCGTCGGGGGGCGTTCCCTACGAGCAGTACTTC.

This clonotype was seen once. V is TRBV14 and J is TRBJ2-5, with TRBD2 matching over 7 bases. This CDR3 has 15 residues. With 0 bases clipped from V and 4 bases from J, the junction kept 5 bases outside the gene matches. CDR1 is SGHDN and CDR2 is FVKESK in the germline V gene. The CDR3 region has the DNA TGTGCCAGCAGCCAAGACGGCGGGAGAGGAGAGACCCAGTACTTC. It translates to CASSQDGGRGETQYF.

This clonotype has a count of ten or more. The V gene is TRBV19, the J gene TRBJ2-5, with a possible D match to TRBD2 (5 bases). The germline V gene has CDR1 LNHDA and CDR2 SQIVND (reference sequence). The CDR3 extends over 13 amino acids. The V gene lost 5 bases and the J gene lost 5 bases, with 12 bases spanning the gap. In nucleotides, the CDR3 is TGTGCCAGTAGTCCGCGGGCCAGGGAGACCCAGTACTTC. Translation: CASSPRARETQYF.

At least ten counts were recorded for this clonotype. The chain uses TRBV10-2 and TRBJ2-1; D perhaps matches TRBD2 (6 bases). Trimming shortened V by 9 bases and J by 4 bases, and 13 bases separated the two germline ends. CDR1 and CDR2 from the germline V gene are WSHSY and SAAADI. This CDR3 spans 13 amino acids. DNA for the CDR3: TGCGCCAGTTACGGGGGAAGATACAATGAGCAGTTCTTC. Translated: CASYGGRYNEQFF.

This clonotype was seen ten or more times. This chain connects TRBV28 to TRBJ2-1, with D possibly being TRBD1 (5 bases). The CDR3 sequence is 13 residues long. CDR1 and CDR2 (germline): MDHEN, SYDVKM. The V end was cut by 8 bases, the J end by 8 bases, with 16 bases between. CDR3 loop: CASLAAWGYEQFF. CDR3 nucleotide sequence: TGTGCCAGCCTGGCGGCTTGGGGCTATGAGCAGTTCTTC.